Shown below are 19 T cell receptor beta chains from a single sample sequenced in a study of shared clonotypes between healthy human individuals. Libraries were prepared by immunoSEQ multiplex PCR; TCRdb keeps only in-frame clonotypes and omits some of them. The data show around 1.5 million clones, under 99% seen once. Sequenced material: naive CD4+ T cells sorted from blood. Noted subset: CD45RA+ positively selected. The source of these receptors is a man aged 25 to 40 in good health.

V usage is TRBV11-3 and J usage is TRBJ2-1, with a weak D call TRBD2 (5 bases). CDR1 is SGHNT, CDR2 YENEEA, per germline. V was cut by 0 bases and J by 4 bases, with 16 bases left in between. The length of the CDR3 is 17 residues. The CDR3 reads CASSLDSGRRPYNEQFF. The CDR3 nucleotides are TGTGCCAGCAGCTTAGATTCTGGGAGAAGACCTTACAATGAGCAGTTCTTC.

As concerns this clone: The same CDR3 is also encoded by other DNA sequences in this sample. The V gene is TRBV18, the J gene TRBJ2-7; D is undetermined. The CDR3 is 14 amino acids. V dropped 6 bases and J dropped 0 bases, with 12 bases sitting between them. CDR1 KGHSH and CDR2 LQKENI come from the germline V gene. The CDR3 here is CASSPDRASYEQYF. As DNA, the CDR3 is TGTGCCAGCTCCCCTGACCGAGCCTCCTACGAGCAGTACTTC.

The J gene is TRBJ2-5, the V gene TRBV7-2, with D possibly matching TRBD2 (6 bases). The CDR3 is made up of 14 amino acids. V lost 4 bases and J 7 bases, leaving 16 bases between the germline ends. Germline V gives CDR1 SGHTA, CDR2 FQGNSA. CDR3 in amino acids: CASSSWTTGWTQYF. Here the CDR3 DNA reads TGTGCCAGCAGCTCCTGGACTACTGGTTGGACCCAGTACTTC.

As regards this clone: Other DNA sequences in this specimen translate into the identical CDR3. The chain couples TRBV5-1 to TRBJ2-5; no clear D. Deletions cut 0 bases from V and 3 bases from J, with 6 bases between. The germline V gene has CDR1 SGHRS and CDR2 YFSETQ. This CDR3 has 13 residues. CDR3 loop: CASSLGVEETQYF. The CDR3 DNA sequence: TGCGCCAGCAGCTTGGGTGTCGAAGAGACCCAGTACTTC. Supplemented by reference TRBV5-1 and TRBJ2-5, the full variable domain reads KAGVTQTPRYLIKTRGQQVTLSCSPISGHRSVSWYQQTPGQGLQFLFEYFSETQRNKGNFPGRFSGRQFSNSRSEMNVSTLELGDSALYLCASSLGVEETQYFGPGTRLLVL.

The count of this clone is one. CDR3 bases: TGCGCCAGCAGGGTAAACAATGAGCAGTTCTTC. This sequence encodes CASRVNNEQFF. V and J are TRBV5-1 and TRBJ2-1; D uncertain. The germline CDR1 and CDR2 sequences are SGHRS and YFSETQ. The length of the CDR3 is 11 residues. V gave up 5 bases and J gave up 5 bases, with 5 bases separating them.

The V and J genes are TRBV5-4 and TRBJ2-5; TRBD2 agrees at 7 bases. Germline CDR1 SGHNT, CDR2 YYREEE (reference sequence). This CDR3 has 19 amino acids. V lost 3 bases and J lost 2; bases outside the gene matches: 19. The DNA for the CDR3 is TGTGCCAGCAGCTATGGAGGGTCGGTGGGAGGGTCCCCACAAGAGACCCAGTACTTC. This encodes CASSYGGSVGGSPQETQYF.

The chain joins TRBV5-4 to TRBJ1-2; D not resolved. CDR1 is SGHNT and CDR2 is YYREEE in the germline V gene (reference sequence). The CDR3 has 15 residues. Trimming took off 3 bases at V and 2 bases at J, with 14 bases between the two ends. The CDR3 here is CASSSQTAVNYGYTF. In DNA form, the CDR3 reads TGTGCCAGCAGCTCCCAAACCGCAGTCAACTATGGCTACACCTTC.

The chain has TRBV6-1 and TRBJ1-4; TRBD1 is a possible D gene (5 bases). Trimming removed 3 bases from V and 4 bases from J, with 15 bases in between. The germline V gene encodes CDR1 MNHNS and CDR2 SASEGT. This CDR3 is 16 amino acids long. The CDR3 loop reads CASSEPRWQGNEKLFF. CDR3 coding DNA: TGTGCCAGCAGTGAGCCGAGGTGGCAGGGTAATGAAAAACTGTTTTTT.

This rearrangement joins TRBV6-1 to TRBJ2-7; D is possibly TRBD1 (6 bases). V was clipped by 8 bases and J by 3 bases, with 11 bases between them. This CDR3 is 12 amino acids long. Germline V CDR1 and CDR2: MNHNS, SASEGT. CDR3 bases: TGTGCCAGCGAGGACAGCCACTACGAGCAGTACTTC. The encoded protein is CASEDSHYEQYF.

The CDR3 protein is CASSYRAQMPQYF. The CDR3 DNA is TGTGCCAGCAGTTACCGGGCCCAGATGCCTCAGTACTTC. V is TRBV6-5 and J is TRBJ2-7; no firm D call. The CDR3 has 13 amino acids. The V end lost 2 bases, the J end lost 10 bases, and 15 bases lay between the germline ends. CDR1 is MNHEY and CDR2 is SVGAGI in the germline V gene.

CDR3 coding DNA: TGTGCCAGCAGCTTAGCGTCCTACATCAATGAGCAGTTCTTC. Translated, it gives CASSLASYINEQFF. The chain recombines TRBV7-2 with TRBJ2-1; D not resolved. The CDR3 has 14 amino acids. V was pared by 0 bases and J by 6 bases, with 9 bases between. The germline CDR1 and CDR2 sequences are SGHTA and FQGNSA.

The chain uses TRBV18 and TRBJ2-7, with D possibly TRBD2 on 5 matching bases. V lost 5 bases to trimming and J lost 0 bases, with 14 bases between them. CDR1 and CDR2 from the germline V gene are KGHSH and LQKENI. CDR3 length: 15 residues. CDR3 loop: CASSARDRSSYEQYF. The CDR3 DNA reads as TGTGCCAGCTCAGCCCGGGATCGCAGCTCCTACGAGCAGTACTTC.

This chain uses TRBV7-9 with TRBJ1-4; D might be TRBD1 (6 bases). V gave up 5 bases and J gave up 7 bases, with 11 bases separating them. The germline gives CDR1 SEHNR, CDR2 FQNEAQ (reference sequence). This CDR3 contains 13 residues. The CDR3, as DNA: TGTGCCAGCAGCAACACAGGGAGTGAAAAACTGTTTTTT. It is translated as CASSNTGSEKLFF. Looking up the rest from reference TRBV7-9 and TRBJ1-4 gives the full variable domain: DTGVSQNPRHKITKRGQNVTFRCDPISEHNRLYWYRQTLGQGPEFLTYFQNEAQLEKSRLLSDRFSAERPKGSFSTLEIQRTEQGDSAMYLCASSNTGSEKLFFGSGTQLSVL.

The gene calls are TRBV9 and TRBJ2-1, with 9 bases identical to TRBD2. The CDR3 sequence is 15 residues long. Germline loops: CDR1 SGDLS, CDR2 YYNGEE. J lost 8 bases, V lost 0 bases, and 6 bases had no gene match. CDR3 region: CASSVEASGIHEQFF. The CDR3 region has the DNA TGTGCCAGCAGCGTAGAGGCTAGCGGGATCCATGAGCAGTTCTTC.

The chain couples TRBV2 to TRBJ2-1; maybe TRBD2 (5 bases). Germline V CDR1 and CDR2: SNHLY, FYNNEI. Trimming shortened V by 3 bases and J by 2 bases, and 14 bases separated the two germline ends. CDR3 size: 16 residues. CDR3: CASSDRGVGTYNEQFF. The CDR3 DNA sequence: TGTGCCAGCAGTGATCGGGGAGTAGGGACCTACAATGAGCAGTTCTTC.

V gene TRBV6-1 combines with J gene TRBJ2-7; D is ambiguous. This CDR3 region has 11 residues. V was trimmed by 7 bases and J by 3 bases, leaving 7 bases between them. CDR1 is MNHNS and CDR2 is SASEGT in the germline V gene. The CDR3 sequence is CASISLYEQYF. CDR3 DNA: TGTGCCAGCATCAGCCTCTACGAGCAGTACTTC.

The rearrangement joins TRBV19 to TRBJ2-3, with 12 bases fitting TRBD2. Germline V gene lookup returns CDR1 LNHDA and CDR2 SQIVND (reference sequence). The CDR3 sequence is 15 residues long. With V trimmed by 6 bases and J by 1 base, 2 bases remained unmatched. The chain's CDR3 is CASRTSGSGTDTQYF. The CDR3 DNA is TGTGCCAGTAGGACTAGCGGGAGCGGCACAGATACGCAGTATTTT.

CDR3 in amino acids: CASRVNGNTEAFF. CDR3 sequence (DNA): TGTGCCAGCAGGGTCAACGGGAACACTGAAGCTTTCTTT. V gene TRBV2 combines with J gene TRBJ1-1, with D hard to call. Trimming cost V 6 bases and J 1 base, with 9 bases left between them. The CDR3 covers 13 residues. Germline V gene lookup returns CDR1 SNHLY and CDR2 FYNNEI.

The chain couples TRBV20-1 to TRBJ2-7; D is undetermined. The CDR3 consists of 11 residues. Trimming shortened V by 3 bases and J by 10 bases, and 13 bases separated the two germline ends. Germline V CDR1 and CDR2: DFQATT, SNEGSKA (reference sequence). CDR3 coding DNA: TGCAGTGCTAGTACCGACCCCCGACAGTACTTC. Its protein is CSASTDPRQYF.